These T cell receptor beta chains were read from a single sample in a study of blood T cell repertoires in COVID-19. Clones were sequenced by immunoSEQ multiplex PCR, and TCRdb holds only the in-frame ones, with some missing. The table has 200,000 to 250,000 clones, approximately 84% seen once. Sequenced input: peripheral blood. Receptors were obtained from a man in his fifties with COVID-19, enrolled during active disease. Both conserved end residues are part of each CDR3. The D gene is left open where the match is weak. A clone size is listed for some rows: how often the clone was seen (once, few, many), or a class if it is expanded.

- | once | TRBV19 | CASMREKNSPLHF
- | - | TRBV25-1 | CASSKGLGVWANEQFF
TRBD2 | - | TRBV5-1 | CASQTLDTTGGEQYF
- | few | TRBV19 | CASRFDQGNSPLHF
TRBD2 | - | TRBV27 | CASSSPGTSGSYEQYF
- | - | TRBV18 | CASSHSRDISEKLFF
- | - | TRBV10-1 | CASSEDTANEQFF
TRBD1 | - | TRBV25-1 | CASSESTGGKYEQYF
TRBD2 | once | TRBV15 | CATSRDPSGEQFF
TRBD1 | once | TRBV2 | CASSKGAMGDQPQHF
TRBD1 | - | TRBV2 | CASRSDRGLYNEQFF
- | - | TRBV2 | CASRAVTQGAGTQYF
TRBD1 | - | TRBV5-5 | CASSFGTGYNEQFF
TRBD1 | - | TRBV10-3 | CAISDDADRGNYGYTF
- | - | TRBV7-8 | CASSLLRSSYEQYF
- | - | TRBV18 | CASSPARQTEAFF
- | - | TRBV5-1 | CASSLGADQPQHF
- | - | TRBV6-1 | CASSEYFNNEQFF
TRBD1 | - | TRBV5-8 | CASRETGTRGYTF
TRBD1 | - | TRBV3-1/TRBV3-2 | CASSPRDRLSYEQYF
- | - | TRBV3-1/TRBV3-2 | CASSLKGADTQYF
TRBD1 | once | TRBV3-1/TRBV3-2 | CASSQDLGAGGSNSPLHF
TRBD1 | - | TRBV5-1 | CATSPPGGYNNEQFF
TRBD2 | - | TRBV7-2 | CASSPSGAYNEQFF
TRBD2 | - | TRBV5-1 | CASSQASGPNNEQFF
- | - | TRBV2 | CASSADRSLYEQYF
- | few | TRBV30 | CAWRLARGQWDTEAFF
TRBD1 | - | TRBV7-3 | CASSPFQGALGTQYF
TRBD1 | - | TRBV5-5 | CASSLGTGRNEKLFF
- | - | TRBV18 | CASSPLGTYEQYF
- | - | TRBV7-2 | CASSLVLHTGELFF
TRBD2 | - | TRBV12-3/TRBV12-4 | CASSPGTTYEQYF
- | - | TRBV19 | CASSRITGEVGEQYF
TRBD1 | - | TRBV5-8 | CASSLIPGQAYEQYF
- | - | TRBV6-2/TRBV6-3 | CASRYATVRVHYGYTF
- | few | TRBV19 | CASSIRDTNQPQHF
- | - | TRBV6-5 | CASSWSDSTDTQYF
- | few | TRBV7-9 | CASSLVGRENTEAFF
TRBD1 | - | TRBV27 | CASRGGTGQYGYTF
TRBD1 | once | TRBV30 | CAWSPGTGDNQPQHF
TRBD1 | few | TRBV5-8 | CASSVVGTGHTGELFF
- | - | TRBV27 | CASSSGTPNTGELFF
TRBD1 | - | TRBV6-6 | CASSPDRLWDGYTF
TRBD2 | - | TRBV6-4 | CASSASTSGGLDTQYF
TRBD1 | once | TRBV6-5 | CASSYDRGRSYGYTF
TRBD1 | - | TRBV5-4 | CASSPGQGTNEKLFF
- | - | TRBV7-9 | CASAGSYEQYF
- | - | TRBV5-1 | CASSEGTRPGGYTF
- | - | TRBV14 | CASSPSETPLSTDTQYF
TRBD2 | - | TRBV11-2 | CASSLDLWREGGTDTQYF
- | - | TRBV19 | CASSISGAPPPNTQYF
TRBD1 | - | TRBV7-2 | CASSPRRWDRATNTEAFF
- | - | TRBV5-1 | CASSLFAGTGNTIYF
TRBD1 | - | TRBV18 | CASSPTTGQGAYEQYF
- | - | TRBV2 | CASSGDTSYEQYF
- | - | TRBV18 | CASSPDLFSYNEQFF